These 30 T cell receptor beta chains share one sample of origin, sequenced in a study of beta chain features in type 1 diabetes. Expressed TCRB transcripts were sequenced because the entire RNA isolate underwent reverse transcription. Using immunoSEQ multiplex PCR, the repertoire was profiled, and TCRdb retains in-frame clones only, with some absent. The sample has about 120,000 clones; about a sixth are singletons. These receptors lack a known antigen. General observations from the study: TCRB CDR3 length was moderately but significantly reduced in all four CD4+ subsets of Type 1 diabetes patients.

What was sequenced was central memory CD4+ T cells from blood. These receptors were taken from a man aged 25 to 45 with type 1 diabetes.

This clone has a handful of counts. In the same sample, other DNA sequences code for this CDR3. This chain uses TRBV11-3 with TRBJ2-5; 8 bases are a match to TRBD2. Losses at the gene ends were 5 bases for V and 1 base for J; bases not matched to a gene: 0. Germline CDR1 SGHNT, CDR2 YENEEA. The CDR3 is made up of 13 amino acids. The CDR3 DNA reads as TGTGCCAGCAGCCGGGGGGGCCAAGAGACCCAGTACTTC. This sequence encodes CASSRGGQETQYF. Supplemented by reference TRBV11-3 and TRBJ2-5, the full variable domain reads EAGVVQSPRYKIIEKKQPVAFWCNPISGHNTLYWYLQNLGQGPELLIRYENEEAVDDSQLPKDRFSAERLKGVDSTLKIQPAELGDSAVYLCASSRGGQETQYFGPGTRLLVL.

V usage is TRBV9 and J usage is TRBJ2-7; D remains ambiguous. The V end was cut by 0 bases, the J end by 0 bases, with 7 bases between. CDR1 and CDR2 (germline): SGDLS, YYNGEE. The CDR3 runs 14 residues. Here the CDR3 DNA reads TGTGCCAGCAGCGTAGGCCAGTCCTCCTACGAGCAGTACTTC. Translating it yields CASSVGQSSYEQYF.

In its sample, this clone was seen a few times. V usage is TRBV30 and J usage is TRBJ1-4, with 10 positions matching TRBD1. After removal of 5 bases from V and 6 bases from J, the junction contained 3 bases not matched to a gene. This CDR3 contains 13 residues. Germline assignment: CDR1 GTSNPN and CDR2 SVGIG (reference sequence). The CDR3 here is CAWAGTGDEKLFF. Written as DNA, the CDR3 is TGTGCCTGGGCCGGGACAGGGGATGAAAAACTGTTTTTT. The complete variable domain, with remaining parts taken from reference TRBV30 and TRBJ1-4, reads SQTIHQWPATLVQPVGSPLSLECTVEGTSNPNLYWYRQAAGRGLQLLFYSVGIGQISSEVPQNLSASRPQDRQFILSSKKLLLSDSGFYLCAWAGTGDEKLFFGSGTQLSVL.

The chain uses TRBV14 and TRBJ2-2; either TRBD1 or TRBD2 may supply D (5 bases each). Per the germline V gene, CDR1 is SGHDN and CDR2 is FVKESK. This CDR3 spans 14 amino acids. Deletions cut 3 bases from V and 4 bases from J, with 9 bases between. CDR3 DNA sequence: TGTGCCAGCAGCCAGGGGGTGAGCACCGGGGAGCTGTTTTTT. Protein product: CASSQGVSTGELFF.

This clone was detected only a few times. The chain is built from TRBV6-4 and TRBJ2-1; D gene ambiguous. The CDR3 contains 14 residues. The germline gives CDR1 MRHNA, CDR2 SNTAGT. V was trimmed by 3 bases and J by 7 bases, leaving 13 bases between them. The CDR3 DNA follows: TGTGCCAGCAGTGAAGGTAATGACGGAAATGAGCAGTTCTTC. Amino acid sequence: CASSEGNDGNEQFF.

This clone was counted between two and nine times. V is TRBV6-5 and J is TRBJ2-5, with a weak D call TRBD1 (6 bases). Trimming took 5 bases from V and 7 from J, leaving 17 bases between them. The germline CDR1 and CDR2 sequences are MNHEY and SVGAGI. The CDR3 runs 14 residues. CDR3 bases: TGTGCCAGCAGTCCGACAGGTGATACCAGGACCCAGTACTTC. Protein: CASSPTGDTRTQYF.

This clone was detected only once. The chain combines TRBV18 with TRBJ1-5; 7 bases fit TRBD1. CDR3 length: 17 residues. V gave up 3 bases and J gave up 0 bases; unmatched junction bases: 8. Germline V gene lookup returns CDR1 KGHSH and CDR2 LQKENI. The CDR3 nucleotides read TGTGCCAGCTCACCGTTGAGCACAGGGGTTAGCAATCAGCCCCAGCATTTT. Its protein is CASSPLSTGVSNQPQHF.

CDR3 amino acids: CASSQMGGPYNEQFF. CDR3 nucleotides: TGCGCCAGCAGCCAAATGGGGGGCCCCTACAATGAGCAGTTCTTC. This rearrangement joins TRBV4-3 to TRBJ2-1, with D perhaps assigned TRBD1 or TRBD2 (6 bases each). Germline V gene data show CDR1 as LGHNA and CDR2 as YSLEER. V was trimmed by 2 bases and J by 2 bases, leaving 10 bases between them. CDR3 size: 15 residues.

This clone was observed a few times. Other nucleotide sequences from this sample produce the same CDR3. This rearrangement joins TRBV29-1 to TRBJ2-1; D is uncertain. Between the trimmed V and J ends, which lost 7 bases and 0 bases, there was a span of 4 bases. Germline-derived CDR1 and CDR2 are SQVTM and ANQGSEA. This CDR3 contains 11 residues. The CDR3 is CSAGSYNEQFF. The CDR3 coding sequence is TGCAGCGCGGGCTCCTACAATGAGCAGTTCTTC.

This clone was observed a handful of times. This rearrangement joins TRBV7-6 to TRBJ2-3, with D unclear. This CDR3 has 13 amino acids. V lost 8 bases, J lost 1 base, and 10 bases lay in between. The germline V gene has CDR1 SGHVS and CDR2 FNYEAQ. CDR3 protein: CASRNPGTDTQYF. As DNA, the CDR3 is TGTGCCAGCCGCAACCCAGGCACAGATACGCAGTATTTT.

The chain employs TRBV5-4 and TRBJ1-2; a possible D gene is TRBD1 (6 bases). The CDR3 loop spans 15 amino acids. Germline lookup yields CDR1 SGHNT and CDR2 YYREEE (reference sequence). The V end was cut by 4 bases, the J end by 0 bases, with 13 bases between. The CDR3 region is CASSPQGPSNYGYTF. CDR3 DNA: TGTGCCAGCAGCCCTCAGGGGCCGTCTAACTATGGCTACACCTTC. Variable domain in full (rest from reference TRBV5-4 and TRBJ1-2): ETGVTQSPTHLIKTRGQQVTLRCSSQSGHNTVSWYQQALGQGPQFIFQYYREEENGRGNFPPRFSGLQFPNYSSELNVNALELDDSALYLCASSPQGPSNYGYTFGSGTRLTVV.

The gene calls are TRBV28 and TRBJ1-2; D gene uncertain. The V and J ends lost 6 bases and 4 bases respectively, with 12 bases between them. Per germline, CDR1 MDHEN and CDR2 SYDVKM. The CDR3 is 13 residues long. In DNA, the CDR3 is TGTGCCAGCAGCTCGCCTTTGAGCTATGGCTACACCTTC. Protein product: CASSSPLSYGYTF.

The chain carries TRBV27 and TRBJ2-4; 8 bases match TRBD1. The ends lost 3 bases at V and 8 bases at J; junction bases unmatched: 12. CDR3 length equals 16 residues. Germline CDR1 reads MNHEY; CDR2 reads SMNVEV (reference sequence). CDR3 DNA: TGTGCCAGCAGTTTTAGAAAATCACAGGGGGGCGACATTCAGTACTTC. Its protein is CASSFRKSQGGDIQYF.

This sequence joins TRBV7-2 and TRBJ1-3; D not resolved. The germline V gene has CDR1 SGHTA and CDR2 FQGNSA. V lost 6 bases and J 4 bases, leaving 10 bases between the germline ends. The CDR3 covers 13 residues. The CDR3 reads CASSFDKGNTIYF. The CDR3 bases are TGTGCCAGCAGTTTCGACAAAGGAAACACCATATATTTT.

The chain links TRBV10-3 to TRBJ1-6; D is unresolved. In germline, CDR1 is ENHRY, CDR2 SYGVKD. The CDR3 totals 13 residues. V gave up 7 bases and J gave up 9 bases, with 13 bases separating them. The CDR3 is CAITTTKGSPLHF. In DNA, the CDR3 is TGTGCCATCACGACGACAAAGGGTTCACCCCTCCACTTT.

The genes are TRBV18 and TRBJ2-2, with 7 bases that match TRBD2. CDR3 size: 14 residues. CDR1 is KGHSH, CDR2 LQKENI, per germline. V lost 8 bases, J lost 3 bases, and 6 bases stayed unmatched. This CDR3 is CASVGREDTGELFF. The CDR3 DNA sequence: TGTGCCAGCGTAGGACGGGAGGACACCGGGGAGCTGTTTTTT.

Concerning this clone itself: Just one base apart from a much larger clone, this may be a read error. Other DNA sequences within the sample encode an identical CDR3. V and J are TRBV18 and TRBJ1-2, with D tentatively TRBD1 (5 bases). This CDR3 region has 13 residues. V shed 0 bases and J shed 3 bases, with 5 bases lying between them. Per germline, CDR1 KGHSH and CDR2 LQKENI. CDR3: CASSPPGDYGYTF. Written as DNA, the CDR3 is TGTGCCAGCTCACCACCAGGGGACTATGGCTACACCTTC.

This clone was seen only a few times. The chain is built from TRBV18 and TRBJ2-1, with unresolved D. Trimming took off 2 bases at V and 7 bases at J, with 6 bases between the two ends. The CDR3 is 12 amino acids. Germline V gene lookup returns CDR1 KGHSH and CDR2 LQKENI. CDR3 DNA sequence: TGTGCCAGCTCACCATCCGAGAATGAGCAGTTCTTC. It translates to CASSPSENEQFF.

This clone has just a few counts. The rearrangement uses TRBV6-1 and TRBJ1-5; no definite D call. The ends were cut back, 1 base at V and 1 base at J, with 14 bases in the middle. The CDR3 contains 17 residues. Germline values: CDR1 MNHNS, CDR2 SASEGT. The CDR3: CASSEVWYRVSNQPQHF. DNA of the CDR3: TGTGCCAGCAGTGAAGTTTGGTATAGGGTGAGCAATCAGCCCCAGCATTTT.

The sample holds many counts of this clone. The V call is TRBV7-9, the J call TRBJ2-1; D may be TRBD1 or TRBD2 (5 bases each). Germline CDR1 is SEHNR and CDR2 is FQNEAQ (reference sequence). The CDR3 is 15 residues long. V was cut by 11 bases and J by 8 bases, with 25 bases left in between. The CDR3 coding sequence is TGTGCCCTACCCGCTCGGGGCGCGAATAGCCATGAGCAGTTCTTC. Translating gives CALPARGANSHEQFF.

This clone was detected only a few times. This rearrangement joins TRBV7-9 to TRBJ1-1; D possibly corresponds to TRBD1 (5 bases). CDR1 and CDR2 from the germline V gene are SEHNR and FQNEAQ (reference sequence). The CDR3 sequence is 14 residues long. Trimming took off 4 bases at V and 1 base at J, with 10 bases between the two ends. This CDR3 is CASSSPGRNTEAFF. The CDR3 DNA is TGTGCCAGCAGCTCCCCGGGACGGAACACTGAAGCTTTCTTT.

This clone was detected only a few times. The V call is TRBV2, the J call TRBJ1-4; perhaps TRBD1 as D (5 bases). V lost 7 bases and J 12 bases, leaving 18 bases between the germline ends. There are 13 residues in the CDR3. Germline loops: CDR1 SNHLY, CDR2 FYNNEI. The CDR3 nucleotides read TGTGCCAGCAAATTGGAGTCTGGGGGAGAACTGTTTTTT. This sequence encodes CASKLESGGELFF.

This chain connects TRBV9 to TRBJ2-7; D unclear. The germline V gene has CDR1 SGDLS and CDR2 YYNGEE. V dropped 3 bases and J dropped 0 bases, with 10 bases sitting between them. The CDR3 loop spans 14 amino acids. For the CDR3, the DNA is TGTGCCAGCAGCGCAGAGTTCAGCTCCTACGAGCAGTACTTC. Its protein product is CASSAEFSSYEQYF.

This clone showed up just a few times. This chain uses TRBV2 with TRBJ2-5; 13 bases agree with TRBD2. This CDR3 region has 15 residues. Losses at the gene ends were 6 bases for V and 2 bases for J; bases not matched to a gene: 3. Germline V CDR1 and CDR2: SNHLY, FYNNEI. CDR3 amino acids: CASSLTSGGQETQYF. In nucleotides, the CDR3 is TGTGCCAGCAGCCTGACTAGCGGGGGGCAAGAGACCCAGTACTTC.

The rearrangement uses TRBV30 and TRBJ1-5; D is possibly TRBD1 (6 bases). This CDR3 has 15 amino acids. V lost 2 bases, J lost 4 bases, and 15 bases lay in between. CDR1 is GTSNPN and CDR2 is SVGIG in the germline V gene (reference sequence). In DNA form, the CDR3 reads TGTGCCTGGAGTTCACAGGGACTTTTTAATCAGCCCCAGCATTTT. Translated: CAWSSQGLFNQPQHF.

In its sample, this clone was seen a few times. This sequence joins TRBV29-1 and TRBJ2-5; D remains ambiguous. The end of the DNA fits TRBJ2-7 better, so the J call may be wrong. Germline-derived CDR1 and CDR2 are SQVTM and ANQGSEA. The CDR3 totals 12 residues. The CDR3 protein is CSVGHQGYEQYF. CDR3 coding DNA: TGCAGCGTTGGGCACCAAGGCTACGAGCAGTACTTC.

V gene TRBV18 combines with J gene TRBJ2-7; possible D gene TRBD2, 6 bases. The CDR3 is made up of 15 amino acids. Trimming pared 1 base from V and 7 bases from J, leaving 17 bases between. Germline CDR1 reads KGHSH; CDR2 reads LQKENI. This CDR3 reads CASSPRDGSGGEQYF. The CDR3 DNA sequence: TGTGCCAGCTCACCACGGGACGGTAGCGGCGGAGAGCAGTACTTC.

This clone has just a few counts. The J gene is TRBJ2-1, the V gene TRBV2, with 7 bases fitting TRBD2. The CDR3 loop spans 16 amino acids. After removal of 6 bases from V and 1 base from J, the junction contained 9 bases not matched to a gene. Germline V gene sequence: CDR1 SNHLY, CDR2 FYNNEI. The CDR3 is CASSLPQRGSYNEQFF. The CDR3 region has the DNA TGTGCCAGCAGCTTGCCCCAGCGGGGTTCCTACAATGAGCAGTTCTTC.

Remarks on this clone: A read error is the likely source, as a far larger clone sits one nucleotide away. Written as DNA, the CDR3 is TGTGCCAGCAGCCCTCAGGGGATCATCTCCTGCGAGCAGTACTTC. Translation: CASSPQGIISCEQYF. This chain uses TRBV2 with TRBJ2-7, with a tentative D call TRBD1 (6 bases). This CDR3 is built from 15 residues. CDR1 SNHLY and CDR2 FYNNEI come from the germline V gene. The entire variable domain, with the rest obtained from reference TRBV2 and TRBJ2-7, is as follows: EPEVTQTPSHQVTQMGQEVILRCVPISNHLYFYWYRQILGQKVEFLVSFYNNEISEKSEIFDDQFSVERPDGSNFTLKIRSTKLEDSAMYFCASSPQGIISCEQYFGPGTRLTVT.

This clone was detected a few times. The chain couples TRBV2 to TRBJ2-3; 10 nucleotides agree with TRBD1. The V gene's germline CDR1 is SNHLY and CDR2 FYNNEI. With V trimmed by 4 bases and J by 1 base, 2 bases remained unmatched. CDR3 size: 15 residues. Written as DNA, the CDR3 is TGTGCCAGCAGTGGACAGGGGGCAGGCACAGATACGCAGTATTTT. Its protein product is CASSGQGAGTDTQYF.